One T cell receptor beta chain is described in this entry. The entry originates in a study of OX40 agonist ivuxolimab in advanced cancers. Study-level background: The eligibility criteria allowed prior anti-PD-1, anti-PD-L1 or anti-CTLA-4 therapy, and about 40% had some.

Germline-derived CDR1 and CDR2 are SGHAT and FQNNGV. The CDR3 runs to 19 residues. V dropped 5 bases and J dropped 2; count of bases not matched to a gene: 18. Here immunoSEQ multiplex PCR was the method, and the copy in TCRdb shows in-frame clones only, minus some. The sample has some 100,000 clones, approximately 90% seen once. The chain couples TRBV11-2 to TRBJ1-3; TRBD1 matches at 7 bases. The material sequenced was CD4+ or CD8+ T cells sorted from blood, taken in a trial of the OX40 agonist ivuxolimab. The sequence came from an adult with an advanced solid tumor such as melanoma, head and neck, liver or kidney cancer. Written as DNA, the CDR3 is TGTGCCAGCAGCCCTCGTTCCTCCGGACAGGTTATTCCTGGAAACACCATATATTTT. Protein: CASSPRSSGQVIPGNTIYF. Complete variable domain (other parts from reference TRBV11-2 and TRBJ1-3): EAGVAQSPRYKIIEKRQSVAFWCNPISGHATLYWYQQILGQGPKLLIQFQNNGVVDDSQLPKDRFSAERLKGVDSTLKIQPAKLEDSAVYLCASSPRSSGQVIPGNTIYFGEGSWLTVV.